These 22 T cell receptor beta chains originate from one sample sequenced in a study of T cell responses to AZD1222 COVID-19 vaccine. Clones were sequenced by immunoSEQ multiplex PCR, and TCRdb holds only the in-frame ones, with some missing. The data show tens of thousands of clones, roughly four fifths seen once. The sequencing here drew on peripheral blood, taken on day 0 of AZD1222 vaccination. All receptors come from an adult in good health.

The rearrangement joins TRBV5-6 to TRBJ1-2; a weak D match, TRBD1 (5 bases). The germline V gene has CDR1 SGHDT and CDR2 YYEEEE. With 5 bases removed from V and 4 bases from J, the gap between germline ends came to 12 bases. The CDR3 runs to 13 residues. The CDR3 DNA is TGTGCCAGCAGGTCTGCAGGGATCTATGGCTACACCTTC. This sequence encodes CASRSAGIYGYTF.

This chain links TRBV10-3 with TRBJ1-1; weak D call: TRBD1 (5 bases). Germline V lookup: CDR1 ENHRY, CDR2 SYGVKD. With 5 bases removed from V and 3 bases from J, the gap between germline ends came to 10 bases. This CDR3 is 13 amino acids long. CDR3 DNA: TGTGCCATCAGTCTTAGGGACCACACTGAAGCTTTCTTT. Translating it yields CAISLRDHTEAFF.

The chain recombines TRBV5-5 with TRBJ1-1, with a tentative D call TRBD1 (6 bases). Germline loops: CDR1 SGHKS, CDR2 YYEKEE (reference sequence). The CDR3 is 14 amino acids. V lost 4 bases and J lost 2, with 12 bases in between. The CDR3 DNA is TGTGCCAGCAGCCTTACAGGGACCAACACTGAAGCTTTCTTT. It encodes CASSLTGTNTEAFF.

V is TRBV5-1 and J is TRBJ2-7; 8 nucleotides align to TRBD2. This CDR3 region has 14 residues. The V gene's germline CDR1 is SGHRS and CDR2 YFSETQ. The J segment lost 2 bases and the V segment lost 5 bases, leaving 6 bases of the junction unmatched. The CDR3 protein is CASRAAGGPYEQYF. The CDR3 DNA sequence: TGCGCCAGCAGGGCCGCGGGGGGACCCTACGAGCAGTACTTC.

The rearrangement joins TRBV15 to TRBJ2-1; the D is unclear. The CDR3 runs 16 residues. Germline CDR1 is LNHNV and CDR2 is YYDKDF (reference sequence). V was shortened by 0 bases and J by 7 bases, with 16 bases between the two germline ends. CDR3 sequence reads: CATSRDSWSVLNEQFF. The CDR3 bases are TGTGCCACCAGCAGAGATAGCTGGTCGGTTCTTAATGAGCAGTTCTTC.

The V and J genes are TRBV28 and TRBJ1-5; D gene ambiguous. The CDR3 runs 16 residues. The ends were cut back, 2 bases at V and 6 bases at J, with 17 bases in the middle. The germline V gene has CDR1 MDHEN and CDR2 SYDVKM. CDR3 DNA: TGTGCCAGCAGTTTACTCCAGACCCACGTGGGTCAGCCCCAGCATTTT. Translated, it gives CASSLLQTHVGQPQHF.

The CDR3 DNA sequence: TGTGCCAGCAGCCAGGACAGGGGATCGGCAGATACGCAGTATTTT. Translating gives CASSQDRGSADTQYF. The rearrangement joins TRBV5-4 to TRBJ2-3, with 9 bases fitting TRBD1. The CDR3 covers 15 residues. The germline V gene encodes CDR1 SGHNT and CDR2 YYREEE (reference sequence). Trimming took 4 bases from V and 4 from J; bases not matched to a gene: 7.

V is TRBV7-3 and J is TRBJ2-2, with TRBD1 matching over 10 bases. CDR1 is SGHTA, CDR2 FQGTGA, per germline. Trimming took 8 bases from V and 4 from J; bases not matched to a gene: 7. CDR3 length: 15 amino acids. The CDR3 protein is CASGRGQGRTGELFF. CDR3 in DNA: TGTGCCAGCGGTAGGGGACAGGGGCGCACCGGGGAGCTGTTTTTT. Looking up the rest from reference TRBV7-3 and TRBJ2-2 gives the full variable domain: GAGVSQTPSNKVTEKGKYVELRCDPISGHTALYWYRQSLGQGPEFLIYFQGTGAADDSGLPNDRFFAVRPEGSVSTLKIQRTERGDSAVYLCASGRGQGRTGELFFGEGSRLTVL.

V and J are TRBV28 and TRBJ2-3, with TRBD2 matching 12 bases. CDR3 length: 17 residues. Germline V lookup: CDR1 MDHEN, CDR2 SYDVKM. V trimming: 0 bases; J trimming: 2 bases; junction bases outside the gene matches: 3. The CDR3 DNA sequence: TGTGCCAGCAGTTTATGGGCTAGCGGGGGGGACACAGATACGCAGTATTTT. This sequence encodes CASSLWASGGDTDTQYF.

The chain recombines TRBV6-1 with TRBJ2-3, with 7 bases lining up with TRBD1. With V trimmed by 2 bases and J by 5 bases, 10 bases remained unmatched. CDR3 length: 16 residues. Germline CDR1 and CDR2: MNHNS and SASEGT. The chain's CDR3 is CASSERGLRAGDTQYF. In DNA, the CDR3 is TGTGCCAGCAGTGAAAGGGGGCTAAGGGCCGGAGATACGCAGTATTTT.

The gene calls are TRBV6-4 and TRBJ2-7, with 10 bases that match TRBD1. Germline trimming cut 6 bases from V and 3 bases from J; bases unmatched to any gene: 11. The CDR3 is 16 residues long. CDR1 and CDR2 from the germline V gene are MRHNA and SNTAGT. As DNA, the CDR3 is TGTGCCAGCAGCCCAACCCCGACAGGGGGCATCTACGAGCAGTACTTC. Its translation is CASSPTPTGGIYEQYF.

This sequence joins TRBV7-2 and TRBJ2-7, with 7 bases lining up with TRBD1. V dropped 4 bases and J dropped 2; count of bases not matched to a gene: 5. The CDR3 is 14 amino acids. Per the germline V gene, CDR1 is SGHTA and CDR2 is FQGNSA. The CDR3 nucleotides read TGTGCCAGCAGCTCCACCGGGACAGCCTACGAGCAGTACTTC. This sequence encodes CASSSTGTAYEQYF.

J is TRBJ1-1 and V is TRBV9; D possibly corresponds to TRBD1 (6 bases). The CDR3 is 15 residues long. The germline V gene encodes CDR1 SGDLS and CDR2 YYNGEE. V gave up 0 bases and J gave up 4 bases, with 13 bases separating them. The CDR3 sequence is CASSVVPTGSTEAFF. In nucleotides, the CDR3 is TGTGCCAGCAGCGTAGTCCCGACAGGTTCCACTGAAGCTTTCTTT.

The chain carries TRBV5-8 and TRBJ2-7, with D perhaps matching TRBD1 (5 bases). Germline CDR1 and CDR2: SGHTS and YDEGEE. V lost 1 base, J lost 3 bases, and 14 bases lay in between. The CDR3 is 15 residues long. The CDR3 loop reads CASSLPRQLGYEQYF. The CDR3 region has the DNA TGTGCCAGCAGCTTGCCCAGACAGCTTGGCTACGAGCAGTACTTC.

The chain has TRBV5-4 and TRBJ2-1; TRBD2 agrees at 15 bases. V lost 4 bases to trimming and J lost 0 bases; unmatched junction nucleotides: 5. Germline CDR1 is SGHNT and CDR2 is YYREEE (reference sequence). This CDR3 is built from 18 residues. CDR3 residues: CASSPGTSGGISYNEQFF. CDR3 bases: TGTGCCAGCAGCCCCGGGACTAGCGGGGGGATCTCCTACAATGAGCAGTTCTTC.

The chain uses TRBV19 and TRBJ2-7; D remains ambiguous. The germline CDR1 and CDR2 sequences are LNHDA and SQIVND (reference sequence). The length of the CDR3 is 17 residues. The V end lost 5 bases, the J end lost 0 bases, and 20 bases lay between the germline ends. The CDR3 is CASSSQKRTRGSYEQYF. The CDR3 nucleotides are TGTGCCAGTAGTTCCCAAAAACGTACTCGTGGCTCCTACGAGCAGTACTTC. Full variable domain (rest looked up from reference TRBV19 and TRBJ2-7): DGGITQSPKYLFRKEGQNVTLSCEQNLNHDAMYWYRQDPGQGLRLIYYSQIVNDFQKGDIAEGYSVSREKKESFPLTVTSAQKNPTAFYLCASSSQKRTRGSYEQYFGPGTRLTVT.

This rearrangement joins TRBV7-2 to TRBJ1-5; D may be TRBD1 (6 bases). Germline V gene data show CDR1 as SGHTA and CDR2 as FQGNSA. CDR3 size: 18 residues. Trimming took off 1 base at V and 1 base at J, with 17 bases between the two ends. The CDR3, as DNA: TGTGCCAGCAGCTTAGGGGGGGCAAAGGGCGGCAGCAATCAGCCCCAGCATTTT. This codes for CASSLGGAKGGSNQPQHF. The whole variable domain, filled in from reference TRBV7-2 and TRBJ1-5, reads GAGVSQSPSNKVTEKGKDVELRCDPISGHTALYWYRQSLGQGLEFLIYFQGNSAPDKSGLPSDRFSAERTGGSVSTLTIQRTQQEDSAVYLCASSLGGAKGGSNQPQHFGDGTRLSIL.

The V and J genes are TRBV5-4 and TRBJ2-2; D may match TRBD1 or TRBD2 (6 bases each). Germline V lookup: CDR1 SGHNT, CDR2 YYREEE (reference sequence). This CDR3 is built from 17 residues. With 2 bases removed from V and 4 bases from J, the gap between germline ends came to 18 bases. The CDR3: CASSFQWGAATTGELFF. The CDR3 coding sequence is TGTGCCAGCAGCTTCCAGTGGGGGGCGGCGACCACCGGGGAGCTGTTTTTT.

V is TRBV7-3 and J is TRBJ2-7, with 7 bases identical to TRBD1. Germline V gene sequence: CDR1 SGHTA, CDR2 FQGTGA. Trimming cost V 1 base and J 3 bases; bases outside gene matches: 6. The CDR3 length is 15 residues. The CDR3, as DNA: TGTGCCAGCAGCTTAAACGTTGCAGGGGGCTACGAGCAGTACTTC. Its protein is CASSLNVAGGYEQYF.

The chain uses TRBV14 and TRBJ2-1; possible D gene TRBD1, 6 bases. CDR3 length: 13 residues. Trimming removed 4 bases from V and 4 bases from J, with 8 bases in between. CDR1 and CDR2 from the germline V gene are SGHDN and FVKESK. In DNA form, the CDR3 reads TGTGCCAGCAGCCGGACAGAGTACAATGAGCAGTTCTTC. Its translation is CASSRTEYNEQFF.

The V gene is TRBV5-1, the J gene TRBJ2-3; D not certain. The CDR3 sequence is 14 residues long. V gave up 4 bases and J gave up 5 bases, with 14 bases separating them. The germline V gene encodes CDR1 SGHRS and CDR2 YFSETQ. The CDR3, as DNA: TGCGCCAGCAGCCGGACGGACGCTAAAGATACGCAGTATTTT. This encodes CASSRTDAKDTQYF. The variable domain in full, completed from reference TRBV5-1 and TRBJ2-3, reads KAGVTQTPRYLIKTRGQQVTLSCSPISGHRSVSWYQQTPGQGLQFLFEYFSETQRNKGNFPGRFSGRQFSNSRSEMNVSTLELGDSALYLCASSRTDAKDTQYFGPGTRLTVL.

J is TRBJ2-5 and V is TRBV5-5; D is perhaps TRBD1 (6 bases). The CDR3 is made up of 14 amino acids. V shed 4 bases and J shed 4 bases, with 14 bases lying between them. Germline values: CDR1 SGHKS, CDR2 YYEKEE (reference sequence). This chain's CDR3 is CASSRIQGGETQYF. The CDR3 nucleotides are TGTGCCAGCAGCAGAATACAGGGTGGAGAGACCCAGTACTTC.